This record concerns one T cell receptor (beta chain) sequence. Original handling: Amplification with reference gene primers provided the estimates of nucleated cell counts. Assay used: immunoSEQ multiplex PCR; TCRdb lists only in-frame clones, some missing. That table furnishes V, J and clone size, whereas the DNA furnished D and trimming. The sample records about 360,000 clones, 70% to 90% being singletons. The sample comes from a study of blood T cell repertoires in COVID-19. Study details: Material from acute and convalescent COVID-19 was sourced from the United States, Italy and Spain. T cells, B-cell-depleted T cells, or PBMCs supplied cDNA or gDNA.

The germline V gene has CDR1 SGHRS and CDR2 YFSETQ. Trimming took 4 bases from V and 4 from J, leaving 17 bases between them. CDR3 length: 15 amino acids. Input material: peripheral blood. This TCR came from a human donor in a cohort sampled during active COVID-19. The chain has TRBV5-1 and TRBJ1-2; D is unclear. CDR3 sequence reads: CASSVGNQASYGYTF. The CDR3 coding sequence is TGCGCCAGCAGCGTGGGCAACCAAGCATCCTATGGCTACACCTTC.